The 7 T cell receptor beta chains in this list originate from one sample, sequenced in a study of blood T cell repertoires in COVID-19. Assay used: immunoSEQ multiplex PCR; TCRdb lists only in-frame clones, some missing. The data contain over 350,000 clones, 80% to 90% of them singletons. Input material: peripheral blood. These receptors came from a woman younger than 45 with active or convalescent COVID-19.

The chain is built from TRBV4-1 and TRBJ2-3; 7 nucleotides line up with TRBD2. Germline values: CDR1 MGHRA, CDR2 YSYEKL. The V and J ends lost 2 bases and 3 bases, in that order; junction bases with no gene match: 11. The CDR3 length is 17 residues. CDR3 loop: CASSQIVRGMDTDTQYF. In DNA form, the CDR3 reads TGCGCCAGCAGCCAAATCGTGCGGGGGATGGATACAGATACGCAGTATTTT.

This clone was counted ten times or more. The chain is built from TRBV6-5 and TRBJ2-7; 8 bases map to TRBD1. V gave up 10 bases and J gave up 6 bases; unmatched junction bases: 8. CDR1 is MNHEY, CDR2 SVGAGI, per germline. The CDR3 is made up of 12 amino acids. The CDR3 is CATATGVVEQYF. The CDR3, as DNA: TGTGCCACGGCGACAGGGGTGGTCGAGCAGTACTTC.

The V call is TRBV4-1, the J call TRBJ1-1; no clear D. Trimming removed 1 base from V and 3 bases from J, with 12 bases in between. This CDR3 contains 15 residues. The germline V gene has CDR1 MGHRA and CDR2 YSYEKL. In DNA form, the CDR3 reads TGCGCCAGCAGCCAAGGCCGGTCGTTCGACACTGAAGCTTTCTTT. It encodes CASSQGRSFDTEAFF.

The chain uses TRBV29-1 and TRBJ2-3; 8 bases agree with TRBD2. Germline V CDR1 and CDR2: SQVTM, ANQGSEA. V trimming: 5 bases; J trimming: 2 bases; junction bases outside the gene matches: 6. This CDR3 has 14 residues. CDR3 in amino acids: CSVREGLHTDTQYF. The CDR3, as DNA: TGCAGCGTTCGGGAGGGACTTCACACAGATACGCAGTATTTT.

This clone was seen a single time. This chain links TRBV5-4 with TRBJ1-4; TRBD1 agrees at 7 bases. J lost 7 bases, V lost 5 bases, and 5 bases had no gene match. Germline CDR1 is SGHNT and CDR2 is YYREEE (reference sequence). The CDR3 runs to 13 residues. For the CDR3, the DNA is TGTGCCAGCAGTGGAGGGGGCGGTGAAAAACTGTTTTTT. It translates to CASSGGGGEKLFF.

The V call is TRBV27, the J call TRBJ1-1, with D maybe TRBD1 (6 bases). V was trimmed by 3 bases and J by 6 bases, leaving 14 bases between them. Germline V gene lookup returns CDR1 MNHEY and CDR2 SMNVEV (reference sequence). The CDR3 has 14 amino acids. In nucleotides, the CDR3 is TGTGCCAGCAGTTTGATCGGGGGGCAATCTGAAGCTTTCTTT. Its protein is CASSLIGGQSEAFF.

This chain uses TRBV19 with TRBJ1-2; no definite D call. Trimming took off 5 bases at V and 0 bases at J, with 13 bases between the two ends. The CDR3 has 15 residues. Germline V gene lookup returns CDR1 LNHDA and CDR2 SQIVND (reference sequence). The CDR3 here is CASSGPGEANYGYTF. DNA of the CDR3: TGTGCCAGTAGTGGCCCCGGGGAAGCTAACTATGGCTACACCTTC.